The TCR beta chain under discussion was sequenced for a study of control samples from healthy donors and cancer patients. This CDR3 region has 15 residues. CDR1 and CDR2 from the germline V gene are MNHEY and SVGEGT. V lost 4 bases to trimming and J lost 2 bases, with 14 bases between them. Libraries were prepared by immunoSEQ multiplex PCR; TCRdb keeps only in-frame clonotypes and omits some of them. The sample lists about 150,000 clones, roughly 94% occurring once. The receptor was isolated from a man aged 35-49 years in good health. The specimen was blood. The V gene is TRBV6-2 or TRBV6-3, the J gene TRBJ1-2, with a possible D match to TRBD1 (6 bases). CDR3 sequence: CASSSYREANYGYTF. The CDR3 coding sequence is TGTGCCAGCAGTTCGTACAGGGAAGCGAACTATGGCTACACCTTC.